This TCR beta chain comes out of a study of shared clonotypes between healthy human individuals. Study context: Serving as donors were a couple of women and a few men, whose ages spanned 18 to 49.

Regarding this clone: Its antigen remains unknown.

Sequencing was performed with immunoSEQ multiplex PCR; in TCRdb, only in-frame clones are kept and a portion is missing. The sample has some 2 million clones; approximately 94% are singletons. Trimming removed 3 bases from V and 8 bases from J; junction bases left unmatched: 9. CDR1 SGHRS and CDR2 YFSETQ come from the germline V gene. This CDR3 spans 14 amino acids. Overall study findings and caveats: It was the non-shared clonotypes that had lower generation probabilities than clonotypes shared by all four donors.

Naive CD8 cells were CD45RO-negative, positively selected for CCR7, excluding terminally differentiated effector memory CD45RA+ cells. The receptor comes from a man aged 18 to 35 in good health. This chain links TRBV5-1 with TRBJ1-2, with 8 bases that match TRBD1. Sequenced material: naive CD8+ T cells sorted from blood. Written as DNA, the CDR3 is TGCGCCAGCAGCTCCGGGACAGGCCTAGGAGGCTACACCTTC. Encoded protein: CASSSGTGLGGYTF.